This T cell receptor beta chain is from a study of T-cell reconstitution after alpha-beta-depleted transplantation in children. Unique molecular identifiers were incorporated when the TCRbeta library was constructed. A single record per CDR3 protein comes from TCRdb applying MiXCR to the PCR reads. The top ten hold around 41% of the sample, which has some 350,000 distinct CDR3 sequences, 15% to 20% seen once. This clonotype was recorded a few times. What it recognizes is unknown. Findings and caveats of the study: The study reportedly traced alpha-beta T cells about two months after transplant to several hundred expanded graft clones.

Germline CDR1 and CDR2: SGHTA and FQGTGA. V was clipped by 8 bases and J by 6 bases, with 14 bases between them. The CDR3 is 13 amino acids. This sequence was found in a male patient between 2 and 15 years old who had a stem cell transplant for acute lymphoblastic leukemia, so the T cells may come from the graft donor. The rearrangement links TRBV7-3 to TRBJ2-1; no firm D call. The source was PBMCs, mostly from graft donor cells, collected 360 days after TCRalphabeta/CD19-depleted stem cell transplant. In DNA, the CDR3 is TGTGCCAGCGCGGAGCCGGTACTCAATGAGCAGTTCTTC. The encoded protein is CASAEPVLNEQFF. The full variable domain, with the rest looked up from reference TRBV7-3 and TRBJ2-1, is GAGVSQTPSNKVTEKGKYVELRCDPISGHTALYWYRQSLGQGPEFLIYFQGTGAADDSGLPNDRFFAVRPEGSVSTLKIQRTERGDSAVYLCASAEPVLNEQFFGPGTRLTVL.